What follows are 15 T cell receptor beta chains derived from one specimen sequenced in a study of cytomegalovirus exposure and HLA in healthy donors. The PCR contained 60 Vbeta and 13 Jbeta primers. The table came from immunoSEQ multiplex PCR; TCRdb's copy has only in-frame clones and leaves some out. This sample's table reports under 200,000 clones. The sample was PBMCs. These receptors were taken from a man aged 25-45 years in good health and CMV-seronegative.

The chain employs TRBV18 and TRBJ1-5, with a weak D call TRBD1 (5 bases). The CDR3 has 16 residues. V was pared by 0 bases and J by 5 bases, with 14 bases between. Germline V CDR1 and CDR2: KGHSH, LQKENI. Written as DNA, the CDR3 is TGTGCCAGCTCACCACCGGGCCAGGGCCTACATCAGCCCCAGCATTTT. Its translation: CASSPPGQGLHQPQHF.

The V and J genes are TRBV27 and TRBJ1-2; 9 bases agree with TRBD1. The CDR3 has 16 residues. Germline V CDR1 and CDR2: MNHEY, SMNVEV (reference sequence). J lost 4 bases, V lost 6 bases, and 12 bases had no gene match. CDR3 amino acids: CASRRAGTGILYGYTF. The DNA for the CDR3 is TGTGCCAGCAGGCGGGCGGGGACAGGGATTCTCTATGGCTACACCTTC.

The chain links TRBV7-6 to TRBJ1-1; D remains unclear. CDR1 and CDR2 (germline): SGHVS, FNYEAQ. This CDR3 is 17 amino acids long. V was shortened by 7 bases and J by 4 bases, with 25 bases between the two germline ends. DNA for the CDR3: TGTGCCAGCACCCTTCCGGATGACTCAACTTTGTCCACTGAAGCTTTCTTT. Encoded protein: CASTLPDDSTLSTEAFF.

The V gene is TRBV10-3, the J gene TRBJ1-2; TRBD1 matches at 12 bases. J gave up 8 bases and V 7 bases, and 8 bases lay outside the gene matches. CDR1 and CDR2 (germline): ENHRY, SYGVKD. This CDR3 has 14 amino acids. The CDR3 is CAITEGQGAGGYTF. The CDR3 nucleotides are TGTGCCATCACCGAGGGACAGGGGGCAGGAGGCTACACCTTC.

The CDR3 spells CASSIAAGLGYRSSYEQYF. The CDR3 DNA is TGTGCCAGTAGTATAGCCGCCGGACTGGGGTACAGATCCTCCTACGAGCAGTACTTC. The rearrangement uses TRBV19 and TRBJ2-7; perhaps TRBD2 as D (5 bases). Trimming removed 1 base at V and 0 bases at J, with 22 bases between. CDR3 length: 19 residues. CDR1 and CDR2 (germline): LNHDA, SQIVND (reference sequence).

The chain links TRBV28 to TRBJ1-2; 7 bases match TRBD1. V trimming: 8 bases; J trimming: 4 bases; junction bases outside the gene matches: 16. CDR3 length equals 16 residues. Germline assignment: CDR1 MDHEN and CDR2 SYDVKM. CDR3 DNA: TGTGCCAGCGAAGGGTCCGACAGGGTGGTGACCTATGGCTACACCTTC. Encoded protein: CASEGSDRVVTYGYTF.

The rearrangement uses TRBV9 and TRBJ2-5; 8 nucleotides agree with TRBD1. The V segment lost 3 bases and the J segment 2 bases; nucleotides outside the gene matches: 3. This CDR3 spans 14 amino acids. Germline V CDR1 and CDR2: SGDLS, YYNGEE. The CDR3 loop reads CASSAGQGQETQYF. CDR3 DNA sequence: TGTGCCAGCAGCGCCGGACAGGGTCAAGAGACCCAGTACTTC.

The chain links TRBV5-4 to TRBJ2-1; 8 bases match TRBD2. The CDR3 contains 17 residues. V lost 4 bases and J lost 3; bases outside the gene matches: 12. Germline CDR1 SGHNT, CDR2 YYREEE (reference sequence). CDR3 nucleotide sequence: TGTGCCAGCAGCCGACAGCCCGGGGGGGCCGGCTACAATGAGCAGTTCTTC. It translates to CASSRQPGGAGYNEQFF.

V is TRBV4-1 and J is TRBJ2-1; tentatively, D is TRBD1 (6 bases). CDR1 MGHRA and CDR2 YSYEKL come from the germline V gene. V lost 0 bases, J lost 0 bases, and 9 bases lay in between. The CDR3 has 16 amino acids. CDR3 amino acids: CASSQDGGISYNEQFF. CDR3 DNA sequence: TGCGCCAGCAGCCAAGATGGGGGCATCTCCTACAATGAGCAGTTCTTC.

The rearrangement links TRBV29-1 to TRBJ2-7; D may be TRBD1 (6 bases). V gave up 7 bases and J gave up 4 bases, with 14 bases separating them. CDR1 and CDR2 from the germline V gene are SQVTM and ANQGSEA. CDR3 length: 12 amino acids. CDR3 nucleotide sequence: TGCAGCGGAGCCTACACAGGGTACGAGCAGTACTTC. It encodes CSGAYTGYEQYF.

The J gene is TRBJ1-4, the V gene TRBV15, with D unclear. This CDR3 contains 16 residues. Trimming took 5 bases from V and 6 from J, leaving 19 bases between them. Per the germline V gene, CDR1 is LNHNV and CDR2 is YYDKDF (reference sequence). The CDR3 sequence: CATSRRWGTGDEKLFF. CDR3 bases: TGTGCCACCAGCCGCCGATGGGGTACGGGAGATGAAAAACTGTTTTTT.

The gene calls are TRBV5-1 and TRBJ2-7; no clear D gene. Per the germline V gene, CDR1 is SGHRS and CDR2 is YFSETQ. The CDR3 is 14 amino acids. Deletions cut 5 bases from V and 2 bases from J, with 14 bases between. CDR3 in DNA: TGCGCCAGCAGTTTCGCAGGCTCTACCTACGAGCAGTACTTC. It is translated as CASSFAGSTYEQYF. Variable domain in full (rest from reference TRBV5-1 and TRBJ2-7): KAGVTQTPRYLIKTRGQQVTLSCSPISGHRSVSWYQQTPGQGLQFLFEYFSETQRNKGNFPGRFSGRQFSNSRSEMNVSTLELGDSALYLCASSFAGSTYEQYFGPGTRLTVT.

V gene TRBV25-1 combines with J gene TRBJ1-1; D is possibly TRBD1 (6 bases). V was clipped by 4 bases and J by 5 bases, with 20 bases between them. Per the germline V gene, CDR1 is MGHDK and CDR2 is SYGVNS. This CDR3 is 16 amino acids long. The CDR3: CASSGEQGFGLTEAFF. The DNA of the CDR3 is TGTGCCAGCAGTGGGGAACAGGGATTTGGGTTAACTGAAGCTTTCTTT.

The chain joins TRBV5-1 to TRBJ2-3; D is perhaps TRBD2 (5 bases). CDR1 is SGHRS and CDR2 is YFSETQ in the germline V gene. The ends were cut back, 7 bases at V and 2 bases at J, with 20 bases in the middle. There are 16 residues in the CDR3. The CDR3 loop is CASSSQGSPPTDTQYF. DNA for the CDR3: TGCGCCAGCTCGTCCCAAGGGAGTCCCCCCACAGATACGCAGTATTTT.

This chain links TRBV2 with TRBJ2-3; 10 nucleotides align to TRBD2. The CDR3 covers 17 residues. V shed 8 bases, J shed 3 bases, and the junction held 14 bases outside the gene matches. CDR1 is SNHLY, CDR2 FYNNEI, per germline. The CDR3 DNA is TGTGCCAGCGCTCGGGGGCCTAGCGGGAGTGTAACAGATACGCAGTATTTT. As protein: CASARGPSGSVTDTQYF.